This record concerns one TCR beta chain sequence. What it recognizes is unknown. These data originate in a study of blood T cells in healthy people across ages. Study-wide points: Long-lived and aged donors differed, with more naive CD4+ cells and higher diversity in the long-lived. Per million T cells, TCR beta diversity dropped roughly linearly as age increased.

For the second PCR, which ran for about 7 to 11 cycles, a sample-barcoded 5' primer and a J-beta primer mix were used. From the 5' RACE reads, TCRdb called clonotypes with MiXCR, one entry per CDR3 protein. Among approximately 850,000 distinct CDR3 sequences listed, nearly 60% were seen once. CDR3 length equals 15 residues. CDR1 and CDR2 (germline): LNHNV, YYDKDF (reference sequence). The chain joins TRBV15 to TRBJ2-5; 8 positions match TRBD1. The better agreement between TRBJ2-7 and the DNA end casts doubt on the J call. The sequencing input was blood. The source of this sequence is a man aged 30-40 years in good health. DNA for the CDR3: TGTGCCACCAGCAGGCCCGGACAGGGCGAGGGCGAGCAGTACTTC. Translation gives CATSRPGQGEGEQYF.